This TCR beta chain was identified during a study of CD8+ T cells in alopecia areata. cDNA prepared by RNA extraction and subsequent reverse transcription served as the template for sequencing. Clones were read by immunoSEQ multiplex PCR, and TCRdb kept only the in-frame ones, dropping some. The table includes 100,000 to 150,000 clones, over 50% detected once. Germline V gene lookup returns CDR1 SGHTA and CDR2 FQGNSA. V dropped 1 base and J dropped 0 bases, with 7 bases sitting between them. The CDR3 runs to 15 residues. Sequencing was performed on CD4+ T cells sorted from blood, taken at week 0. The chain employs TRBV7-2 and TRBJ1-3; no reliable D call. This TCR derives from a human donor with alopecia areata. CDR3 coding DNA: TGTGCCAGCAGCTTAGAGGGCAGCTCTGGAAACACCATATATTTT. It specifies CASSLEGSSGNTIYF.